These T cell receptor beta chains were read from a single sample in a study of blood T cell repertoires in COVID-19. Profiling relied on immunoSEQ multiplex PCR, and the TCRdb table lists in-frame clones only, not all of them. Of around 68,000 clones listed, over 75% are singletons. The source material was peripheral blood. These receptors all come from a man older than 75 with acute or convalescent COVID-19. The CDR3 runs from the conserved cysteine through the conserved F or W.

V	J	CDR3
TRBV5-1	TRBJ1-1	CASSTPGTGGAQAFF
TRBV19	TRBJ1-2	CASSAGTGGYRYTF
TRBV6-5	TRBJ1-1	CASSFSGGKAFF
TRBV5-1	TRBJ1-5	CASRQTGDSNQPQHF
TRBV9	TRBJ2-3	CASSVDEGWGRSDTQYF
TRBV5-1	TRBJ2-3	CASSLTSGTSTDTQYF
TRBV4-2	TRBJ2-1	CASSQDGAGVMNEQFF
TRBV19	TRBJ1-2	CASADRAGPSYYGYTF
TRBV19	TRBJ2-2	CASTSCSSGRLCGELFF
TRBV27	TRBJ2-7	CASSPPESGRSYEQYF
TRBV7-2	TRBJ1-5	CASSLTGNQPQHF
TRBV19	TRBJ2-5	CASSTRLSSGRASETQYF
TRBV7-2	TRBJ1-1	CASSLAGRYTEAFF
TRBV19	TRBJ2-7	CASSIGTGGKYEQYF
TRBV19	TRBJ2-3	CASNGAVGRLRDTQYF
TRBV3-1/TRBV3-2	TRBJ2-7	CASSNGDSPREQYF
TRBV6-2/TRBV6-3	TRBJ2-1	CASSDPGLINEQFF
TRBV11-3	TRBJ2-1	CASRGDSYNEQFF
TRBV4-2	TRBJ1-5	CASSQGDSYNQPQHF
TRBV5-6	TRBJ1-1	CASSLVPGGTEAFF
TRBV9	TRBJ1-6	CASSPQGAEYSPLHF
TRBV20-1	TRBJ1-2	CSANVAYGYTF
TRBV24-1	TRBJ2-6	CATSDSSSGANVLTF
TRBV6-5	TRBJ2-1	CASRSGGREQFF
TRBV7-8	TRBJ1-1	CASSRDRNTEAFF
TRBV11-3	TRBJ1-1	CASSLAVEAFF
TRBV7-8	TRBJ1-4	CASSLATRLRREKLFF
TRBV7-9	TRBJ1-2	CASSTQGIRGYTF
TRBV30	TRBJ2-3	CAWGLAGARDTQYF
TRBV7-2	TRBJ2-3	CASSLAGVPTDTQYF
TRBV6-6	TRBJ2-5	CASSYSNLAGGQYF
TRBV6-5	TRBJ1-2	CASSYSLWAVNYGYTF
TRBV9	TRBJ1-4	CASSAQGAGEKLFF
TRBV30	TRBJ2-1	CAWSVRDSHNEQFF
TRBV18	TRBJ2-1	CASSPENEQFF
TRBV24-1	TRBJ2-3	CATSDRPGTSGRGDTQYF
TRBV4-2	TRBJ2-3	CASSQDLAVSTDTQYF
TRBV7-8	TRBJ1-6	CASSSRPGQGVSYNSPLHF
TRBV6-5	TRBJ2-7	CASSSNRVRGSYEQYF